Below, 20 T cell receptor beta chains from the same sample are listed, as sequenced in a study of control samples from healthy donors and cancer patients (dated by TCRdb to the early 2020s). Library creation used the immunoSEQ multiplex PCR assay. TCRdb's version of the immuneACCESS table is confined to in-frame rearrangements and falls short of the full clone set. An unresolved V gene accounts for under half of the shortfall where checked; the remainder is of unknown origin. Counted in this sample were 150,000 to 200,000 clones; about 86% of them appeared once. 4% to 6% of the sample is taken by the ten largest. The sequenced sample was blood. The receptors originated from a young woman in good health.

The gene calls are TRBV6-4 and TRBJ2-3; D ambiguous. Germline CDR1 is MRHNA and CDR2 is SNTAGT. V lost 5 bases to trimming and J lost 5 bases, with 5 bases between them. The CDR3 length is 11 residues. For the CDR3, the DNA is TGTGCCAGCAGTTATAAAGATACGCAGTATTTT. As protein: CASSYKDTQYF.

V is TRBV5-4 and J is TRBJ2-7, with 8 bases identical to TRBD1. Germline V gives CDR1 SGHNT, CDR2 YYREEE (reference sequence). V lost 2 bases to trimming and J lost 2 bases; unmatched junction nucleotides: 6. The CDR3 has 15 residues. The chain's CDR3 is CASSFGAGGPYEQYV. CDR3 nucleotides: TGTGCCAGCAGCTTCGGGGCAGGGGGCCCCTACGAGCAGTACGTC.

This chain connects TRBV4-1 to TRBJ2-6; 8 nucleotides agree with TRBD1. Looked up from germline, CDR1 is MGHRA and CDR2 is YSYEKL. This CDR3 has 16 amino acids. J lost 0 bases, V lost 4 bases, and 2 bases had no gene match. DNA for the CDR3: TGCGCCAGCAGCCCGACAGGGGCCTCTGGGGCCAACGTCCTGACTTTC. It encodes CASSPTGASGANVLTF.

The chain has TRBV3-1 (or the pseudogene TRBV3-2) and TRBJ1-3; no definite D call. V dropped 1 base and J dropped 0 bases, with 4 bases sitting between them. In germline, CDR1 is LGHDT, CDR2 YNNKEL (reference sequence). CDR3 length: 14 amino acids. The CDR3 DNA is TGTGCCAGCAGCCAAGTCAGCTCTGGAAACACCATATATTTT. Amino acids: CASSQVSSGNTIYF.

The chain uses TRBV5-1 and TRBJ2-7; the match to TRBD2 covers 9 bases. Trimming cost V 2 bases and J 4 bases; bases outside gene matches: 4. CDR3 length equals 14 residues. Looked up from germline, CDR1 is SGHRS and CDR2 is YFSETQ. The CDR3 region is CASSFTAGGYEQYF. The DNA for the CDR3 is TGCGCCAGCAGCTTCACAGCGGGGGGATACGAGCAGTACTTC. The full variable domain, completed using reference TRBV5-1 and TRBJ2-7, is KAGVTQTPRYLIKTRGQQVTLSCSPISGHRSVSWYQQTPGQGLQFLFEYFSETQRNKGNFPGRFSGRQFSNSRSEMNVSTLELGDSALYLCASSFTAGGYEQYFGPGTRLTVT.

The chain couples TRBV7-8 to TRBJ1-2, with D unresolved. V was shortened by 5 bases and J by 8 bases, with 15 bases between the two germline ends. The CDR3 has 13 amino acids. Per the germline V gene, CDR1 is SGHVS and CDR2 is FQNEAQ. CDR3 sequence reads: CASSRDGLEGYTF. CDR3 nucleotide sequence: TGTGCCAGCAGCCGAGACGGCCTGGAAGGCTACACCTTC.

The chain uses TRBV3-1 (or the pseudogene TRBV3-2) and TRBJ1-5, with TRBD1 matching over 7 bases. The CDR3 contains 15 residues. After removal of 1 base from V and 6 bases from J, the junction contained 6 bases not matched to a gene. CDR1 LGHDT and CDR2 YNNKEL come from the germline V gene (reference sequence). The CDR3 sequence is CASSQGQGGGQPQHF. The CDR3 DNA is TGTGCCAGCAGCCAAGGGCAGGGGGGCGGTCAGCCCCAGCATTTT.

The rearrangement joins TRBV24-1 to TRBJ2-1; 16 nucleotides match TRBD2. V lost 4 bases to trimming and J lost 7 bases; unmatched junction nucleotides: 12. This CDR3 is built from 19 residues. Germline V lookup: CDR1 KGHDR, CDR2 SFDVKD. CDR3 in amino acids: CATSDYPGTSGGARNEQFF. For the CDR3, the DNA is TGTGCCACCAGTGACTATCCCGGGACTAGCGGGGGGGCCCGGAATGAGCAGTTCTTC.

In this sample, this clone turned up a few times. The rearrangement uses TRBV3-1 (or the pseudogene TRBV3-2) and TRBJ2-5, with D hard to call. The CDR3 runs 14 residues. Looked up from germline, CDR1 is LGHDT and CDR2 is YNNKEL (reference sequence). V dropped 1 base and J dropped 5 bases, with 11 bases sitting between them. The CDR3 DNA sequence: TGTGCCAGCAGCCAAGTCTACGCCAGGGAGACCCAGTACTTC. Protein sequence: CASSQVYARETQYF.

This clone was seen a single time. This chain uses TRBV7-2 with TRBJ2-7; D possibly corresponds to TRBD1 (5 bases). V was cut by 5 bases and J by 5 bases, with 16 bases left in between. CDR1 and CDR2 (germline): SGHTA, FQGNSA. The length of the CDR3 is 14 residues. Written as DNA, the CDR3 is TGTGCCAGCAGCGCGTCCTGGGGCCGGCACGAGCAGTACTTC. It codes for CASSASWGRHEQYF.

The V and J genes are TRBV28 and TRBJ2-1, with 12 bases fitting TRBD2. The CDR3 totals 15 residues. The V gene end was trimmed by 6 bases and the J gene end by 5 bases; junction bases not matched to a gene: 5. Germline lookup yields CDR1 MDHEN and CDR2 SYDVKM. DNA of the CDR3: TGTGCCAGCAGCTCGGGACTAGCGGGTAACAATGAGCAGTTCTTC. Encoded protein: CASSSGLAGNNEQFF. Combining the CDR3 with reference TRBV28 and TRBJ2-1 gives the whole variable domain DVKVTQSSRYLVKRTGEKVFLECVQDMDHENMFWYRQDPGLGLRLIYFSYDVKMKEKGDIPEGYSVSREKKERFSLILESASTNQTSMYLCASSSGLAGNNEQFFGPGTRLTVL.

V usage is TRBV11-2 and J usage is TRBJ2-7; TRBD1 aligns across 12 bases. J lost 2 bases, V lost 5 bases, and 10 bases had no gene match. Germline V CDR1 and CDR2: SGHAT, FQNNGV. The CDR3 is 17 amino acids. The CDR3 DNA sequence: TGTGCCAGCAGCCGGCGGGACAGGGGGCTTGGGACCTACGAGCAGTACTTC. Residues: CASSRRDRGLGTYEQYF.

CDR3 in amino acids: CASSGAAPYNEQFF. For the CDR3, the DNA is TGTGCCAGCTCCGGGGCGGCCCCCTACAATGAGCAGTTCTTC. This chain links TRBV9 with TRBJ2-1; the D call may be TRBD1 or TRBD2 (5 bases each). The CDR3 is made up of 14 amino acids. The germline gives CDR1 SGDLS, CDR2 YYNGEE. The ends were cut back, 7 bases at V and 2 bases at J, with 13 bases in the middle. The full variable domain, its missing parts supplied by reference TRBV9 and TRBJ2-1, is DSGVTQTPKHLITATGQRVTLRCSPRSGDLSVYWYQQSLDQGLQFLIQYYNGEERAKGNILERFSAQQFPDLHSELNLSSLELGDSALYFCASSGAAPYNEQFFGPGTRLTVL.

The genes are TRBV5-6 and TRBJ2-5; D unclear. The V gene lost 1 base and the J gene lost 1 base, with 17 bases spanning the gap. In germline, CDR1 is SGHDT, CDR2 YYEEEE. The length of the CDR3 is 17 residues. The CDR3 DNA reads TGTGCCAGCAGCTTGCAACACCCCCCGAGGATCCAAGAGACCCAGTACTTC. It is translated as CASSLQHPPRIQETQYF.

The chain joins TRBV20-1 to TRBJ1-1; 8 bases line up with TRBD1. This CDR3 has 14 amino acids. Germline CDR1 is DFQATT and CDR2 is SNEGSKA (reference sequence). J lost 5 bases, V lost 3 bases, and 8 bases had no gene match. In nucleotides, the CDR3 is TGCAGTGCTAGTCCATTACAGGGGGTAACTGAAGCTTTCTTT. This sequence encodes CSASPLQGVTEAFF.

This chain links TRBV5-1 with TRBJ2-1; the D gene could be TRBD1 or TRBD2 (5 bases each). The CDR3 is 18 residues long. V lost 0 bases and J lost 0, with 16 bases in between. CDR1 is SGHRS and CDR2 is YFSETQ in the germline V gene. In nucleotides, the CDR3 is TGCGCCAGCAGCTTGGGGGGGATTCTCCCCAGCTCCTACAATGAGCAGTTCTTC. This gives the protein CASSLGGILPSSYNEQFF. Full variable domain (remainder filled in from reference TRBV5-1 and TRBJ2-1): KAGVTQTPRYLIKTRGQQVTLSCSPISGHRSVSWYQQTPGQGLQFLFEYFSETQRNKGNFPGRFSGRQFSNSRSEMNVSTLELGDSALYLCASSLGGILPSSYNEQFFGPGTRLTVL.

This rearrangement joins TRBV24-1 to TRBJ2-2, with D perhaps TRBD1 or TRBD2 (5 bases each). The CDR3 covers 15 residues. CDR1 and CDR2 from the germline V gene are KGHDR and SFDVKD. The ends were cut back, 2 bases at V and 5 bases at J, with 11 bases in the middle. CDR3 protein: CATSDSYRRTGELFF. The CDR3, as DNA: TGTGCCACCAGTGATTCTTACAGGAGGACCGGGGAGCTGTTTTTT.

This sequence joins TRBV7-8 and TRBJ2-7; weak D call: TRBD2 (5 bases). CDR3 length: 12 amino acids. V was clipped by 5 bases and J by 2 bases, with 7 bases between them. Germline CDR1 SGHVS, CDR2 FQNEAQ. The CDR3 reads CASSPGTYEQYF. CDR3 nucleotides: TGTGCCAGCAGCCCCGGGACCTACGAGCAGTACTTC.

The CDR3 DNA reads TGCGCCAGCAGCTTCGGACAGGGGAAGGGCGAAAAACTGTTTTTT. Translating gives CASSFGQGKGEKLFF. J is TRBJ1-4 and V is TRBV5-1; 9 nucleotides align to TRBD1. V lost 2 bases to trimming and J lost 8 bases; unmatched junction nucleotides: 7. The germline V gene has CDR1 SGHRS and CDR2 YFSETQ. The CDR3 totals 15 residues.

In this sample, this clone turned up once. The genes are TRBV7-2 and TRBJ2-4, with D tentatively TRBD2 (6 bases). CDR3 length equals 17 residues. V lost 1 base and J 3 bases, leaving 16 bases between the germline ends. Per germline, CDR1 SGHTA and CDR2 FQGNSA. This CDR3 is CASSLGLSRDGKNIQYF. In nucleotides, the CDR3 is TGTGCCAGCAGCTTAGGTTTATCGCGGGATGGCAAAAACATTCAGTACTTC.